The clone carrying this T cell receptor beta chain showed up just a few times. The data belong to a study of blood T cell repertoires in COVID-19. Measured with immunoSEQ multiplex PCR; TCRdb has only the in-frame clones, and not every one. The table includes 200,000 to 250,000 clones, nearly 85% detected once. Enrollment of patients from Seattle took place during active infection, with longitudinal follow-up. CDR3 length equals 16 residues. The V segment lost 4 bases and the J segment 4 bases; nucleotides outside the gene matches: 7. CDR1 SGHTS and CDR2 YDEGEE come from the germline V gene. The sample comprised peripheral blood. This sequence originates from a woman aged 30 to 39 with COVID-19, enrolled during active disease. The V gene is TRBV5-8, the J gene TRBJ2-2, with TRBD2 identical over 10 bases. In DNA form, the CDR3 reads TGTGCCAGCAGCATGGGACTAGCGTCCGGCACCGGGGAGCTGTTTTTT. Encoded protein: CASSMGLASGTGELFF.